This T cell receptor beta chain came from a study of OX40 agonist ivuxolimab in advanced cancers. Study as a whole: Treatment of patients was with ivuxolimab, an agonistic anti-OX40 (CD134) antibody.

Clones were read by immunoSEQ multiplex PCR, and TCRdb kept only the in-frame ones, dropping some. The data hold fewer than 75,000 clones, with roughly nine tenths observed a single time. The receptor was derived from an adult with an advanced solid tumor such as melanoma, head and neck, liver or kidney cancer. The input for sequencing was CD4+ or CD8+ T cells sorted from blood, taken in a trial of the OX40 agonist ivuxolimab.

CDR3 residues: CASSTRDYIGTQYF. The CDR3 DNA follows: TGTGCCAGTAGTACCCGGGACTACATCGGTACGCAGTATTTT. This chain links TRBV19 with TRBJ2-3; 7 bases fit TRBD2. Germline V gives CDR1 LNHDA, CDR2 SQIVND (reference sequence). The CDR3 has 14 residues. The V and J ends lost 4 bases and 8 bases, in that order; junction bases with no gene match: 9. The full variable domain, rest sourced from reference TRBV19 and TRBJ2-3, is DGGITQSPKYLFRKEGQNVTLSCEQNLNHDAMYWYRQDPGQGLRLIYYSQIVNDFQKGDIAEGYSVSREKKESFPLTVTSAQKNPTAFYLCASSTRDYIGTQYFGPGTRLTVL.